The 17 T cell receptor beta chains presented below share a single source sample, sequenced in a study of cytomegalovirus exposure and HLA in healthy donors. Profiling relied on immunoSEQ multiplex PCR, and the TCRdb table lists in-frame clones only, not all of them. This table has about 350,000 clones, 87% appearing once. The source material was PBMCs. The receptors shown here come from a woman aged 30 to 39 in good health and CMV-seropositive.

The sample holds one count of this clone. This sequence joins TRBV6-5 and TRBJ1-6; 10 bases fit TRBD1. The CDR3 extends over 15 amino acids. Per germline, CDR1 MNHEY and CDR2 SVGAGI. Germline trimming cut 0 bases from V and 10 bases from J; bases unmatched to any gene: 3. CDR3 sequence: CASSYSTGGYSPLHF. Here the CDR3 DNA reads TGTGCCAGCAGTTACTCGACAGGGGGCTACTCACCCCTCCACTTT.

This clone was seen once. The genes are TRBV7-9 and TRBJ2-3; D remains ambiguous. The CDR3 is 15 amino acids. The V end lost 5 bases, the J end lost 3 bases, and 15 bases lay between the germline ends. The V gene's germline CDR1 is SEHNR and CDR2 FQNEAQ (reference sequence). The CDR3: CASSQRAGGTDTQYF. CDR3 coding DNA: TGTGCCAGCAGCCAGCGTGCAGGTGGAACAGATACGCAGTATTTT.

The V call is TRBV28, the J call TRBJ2-3; 7 positions agree with TRBD1. This CDR3 comprises 14 residues. Germline CDR1 and CDR2: MDHEN and SYDVKM. Germline trimming cut 3 bases from V and 7 bases from J; bases unmatched to any gene: 7. The CDR3 bases are TGTGCCAGCAGTTTCAGGGACAGCCTCTATACGCAGTATTTT. This encodes CASSFRDSLYTQYF.

The V call is TRBV30, the J call TRBJ1-4; TRBD1 aligns across 10 bases. This CDR3 is built from 16 residues. V lost 1 base, J lost 7 bases, and 9 bases stayed unmatched. Looked up from germline, CDR1 is GTSNPN and CDR2 is SVGIG (reference sequence). The CDR3 DNA reads TGTGCCTGGAGTGGAGGGGGACAGGGGCATTCTGAAAAACTGTTTTTT. Translated: CAWSGGGQGHSEKLFF.

V is TRBV9 and J is TRBJ1-5, with 7 positions matching TRBD1. The J segment lost 6 bases and the V segment lost 3 bases, leaving 6 bases of the junction unmatched. This CDR3 has 14 amino acids. Looked up from germline, CDR1 is SGDLS and CDR2 is YYNGEE. This chain's CDR3 is CASSEGTVGQPQHF. The CDR3 bases are TGTGCCAGCAGCGAAGGGACAGTGGGTCAGCCCCAGCATTTT.

The rearrangement joins TRBV25-1 to TRBJ1-2; 7 bases map to TRBD1. CDR1 and CDR2 (germline): MGHDK, SYGVNS. CDR3 size: 13 residues. V was pared by 5 bases and J by 3 bases, with 3 bases of the junction left unmatched. CDR3 DNA sequence: TGTGCCAGCAGTTTACAGGGGTACTATGGCTACACCTTC. Residues: CASSLQGYYGYTF.

This chain uses TRBV5-4 with TRBJ2-7; D could derive from TRBD1 or TRBD2 (5 bases each). The V end was cut by 0 bases, the J end by 5 bases, with 18 bases between. There are 16 residues in the CDR3. The germline V gene has CDR1 SGHNT and CDR2 YYREEE (reference sequence). The CDR3 nucleotides read TGTGCCAGCAGCTTGGCACCGGGGCAAAAAGTCCACGAGCAGTACTTC. Amino acid sequence: CASSLAPGQKVHEQYF.

This sequence joins TRBV6-5 and TRBJ2-7; TRBD1 aligns across 9 bases. Germline V gene data show CDR1 as MNHEY and CDR2 as SVGAGI. The CDR3 spans 14 residues. V shed 6 bases and J 4 bases; nucleotides not matched to a gene: 7. The CDR3 protein is CASSGAGQGYEQYF. The DNA for the CDR3 is TGTGCCAGCAGCGGAGCGGGACAGGGTTACGAGCAGTACTTC.

This clone was counted a few times. This rearrangement joins TRBV18 to TRBJ2-7; 8 bases are a match to TRBD2. The trim removed 4 bases at V and 1 base at J, leaving 12 bases unmatched. From germline, CDR1 is KGHSH and CDR2 LQKENI. CDR3 length equals 17 residues. The DNA of the CDR3 is TGTGCCAGCTCACTTCGAGGAAGCGGGAGAGGTTCCTACGAGCAGTACTTC. Translated, it gives CASSLRGSGRGSYEQYF. Supplemented by reference TRBV18 and TRBJ2-7, the full variable domain reads NAGVMQNPRHLVRRRGQEARLRCSPMKGHSHVYWYRQLPEEGLKFMVYLQKENIIDESGMPKERFSAEFPKEGPSILRIQQVVRGDSAAYFCASSLRGSGRGSYEQYFGPGTRLTVT.

This clone was counted between two and nine times. This rearrangement joins TRBV28 to TRBJ2-7; tentative D call: TRBD2 (5 bases). This CDR3 is built from 12 residues. V was shortened by 5 bases and J by 9 bases, with 14 bases between the two germline ends. Germline values: CDR1 MDHEN, CDR2 SYDVKM. CDR3 amino acids: CASSTGPRGQYF. CDR3 coding DNA: TGTGCCAGCAGTACCGGCCCCCGGGGGCAGTACTTC.

This chain links TRBV28 with TRBJ1-2, with 7 bases aligning to TRBD1. The V gene end was trimmed by 6 bases and the J gene end by 6 bases; junction bases not matched to a gene: 10. This CDR3 contains 14 residues. Germline values: CDR1 MDHEN, CDR2 SYDVKM. Here the CDR3 DNA reads TGTGCCAGCAGGGAAGGACAGGCAGGAAATGGCTACACCTTC. Translated, it gives CASREGQAGNGYTF.

The chain recombines TRBV7-7 with TRBJ2-3, with 8 bases fitting TRBD2. After removal of 0 bases from V and 0 bases from J, the junction contained 2 bases not matched to a gene. The length of the CDR3 is 16 residues. CDR1 and CDR2 from the germline V gene are SSHAT and FNYEAQ (reference sequence). The CDR3 nucleotides read TGTGCCAGCAGCTTAGCGCCGGGAGGGAGCACAGATACGCAGTATTTT. It codes for CASSLAPGGSTDTQYF.

The chain employs TRBV7-3 and TRBJ2-2; D perhaps matches TRBD1 (6 bases). Trimming removed 4 bases at V and 6 bases at J, with 9 bases between. Germline CDR1 reads SGHTA; CDR2 reads FQGTGA. This CDR3 contains 13 residues. The CDR3 DNA reads TGTGCCAGCAGCTCTCAGGGGCCCGGGGAGCTGTTTTTT. Translated, it gives CASSSQGPGELFF.

The V and J genes are TRBV5-6 and TRBJ1-6; 9 bases fit TRBD1. Trimming cost V 3 bases and J 7 bases; bases outside gene matches: 8. The germline gives CDR1 SGHDT, CDR2 YYEEEE. CDR3 length equals 16 residues. The CDR3: CASSWWQDRGNSPLHF. CDR3 bases: TGTGCCAGCAGCTGGTGGCAGGACAGGGGCAATTCACCCCTCCACTTT.

This rearrangement joins TRBV4-1 to TRBJ1-6; a weak D match, TRBD1 (5 bases). Germline V gene lookup returns CDR1 MGHRA and CDR2 YSYEKL. Trimming shortened V by 0 bases and J by 1 base, and 13 bases separated the two germline ends. This CDR3 has 18 residues. This CDR3 reads CASSQDRGRASYNSPLHF. The CDR3 nucleotides are TGCGCCAGCAGCCAAGATCGTGGCAGGGCTTCCTATAATTCACCCCTCCACTTT.

This clone has only one observation. The chain employs TRBV7-8 and TRBJ1-3; TRBD1 matches 7 bases. With V trimmed by 5 bases and J by 4 bases, 5 bases remained unmatched. Germline CDR1 and CDR2: SGHVS and FQNEAQ. The CDR3 length is 14 residues. The CDR3 loop is CASSPTGVGNTIYF. The CDR3 DNA sequence: TGTGCCAGCAGCCCCACAGGGGTCGGAAACACCATATATTTT.

The chain recombines TRBV5-1 with TRBJ2-7, with 8 nucleotides matching TRBD1. In germline, CDR1 is SGHRS, CDR2 YFSETQ. V was clipped by 5 bases and J by 0 bases; unmatched bases: 10. This CDR3 has 16 amino acids. The CDR3 loop reads CASRMDRESYSYEQYF. CDR3 bases: TGCGCCAGCAGAATGGACAGGGAGAGTTACTCCTACGAGCAGTACTTC.